A selection of T cell receptor beta chains follows, all from one sample in a study of cytomegalovirus exposure and HLA in healthy donors. Assay: immunoSEQ multiplex PCR; the TCRdb copy retains only in-frame clones and omits some. The profile covers 95,000 to 150,000 clones, with about 73% appearing a single time and about 7.8% taken by the ten largest. The source material was PBMCs. Source of these receptors: a woman aged 40-49 years in good health and CMV-seropositive. The CDR3 runs from the conserved cysteine through the conserved F or W. D genes are given only for firm matches. Clone size is not always given. Where it is, it says once, few, many or a class for expanded clones.

j_gene: TRBJ1-2; d_gene: .; v_gene: TRBV6-6; abundance: .; CDR3aa: CASSFGDIRNYGYTF; CDR3nt: TGTGCCAGCAGTTTTGGGGACATAAGAAACTATGGCTACACCTTC
j_gene: TRBJ2-1; d_gene: .; v_gene: TRBV4-3; abundance: once; CDR3aa: CASSHALSSSYNEQFF; CDR3nt: TGCGCCAGCAGCCATGCGCTCTCGAGCTCCTACAATGAGCAGTTCTTC
j_gene: TRBJ2-2; d_gene: .; v_gene: TRBV11-2; abundance: few; CDR3aa: CASSLGGAGELFF; CDR3nt: TGTGCCAGCAGCTTAGGAGGAGCCGGGGAGCTGTTTTTT
j_gene: TRBJ1-2; d_gene: .; v_gene: TRBV5-6; abundance: .; CDR3aa: CASSLDPGLKGYGYTF; CDR3nt: TGTGCCAGCAGCTTGGACCCGGGCCTCAAGGGGTATGGCTACACCTTC
j_gene: TRBJ2-6; d_gene: TRBD2; v_gene: TRBV7-6; abundance: .; CDR3aa: CASSPLAGALSGANVLTF; CDR3nt: TGTGCCAGCAGCCCCCTAGCGGGGGCCCTCTCTGGGGCCAACGTCCTGACTTTC
j_gene: TRBJ1-6; d_gene: .; v_gene: TRBV4-2; abundance: .; CDR3aa: CASSQQGDANSPLHF; CDR3nt: TGTGCCAGCAGCCAACAAGGGGATGCGAATTCACCCCTCCACTTT
j_gene: TRBJ2-5; d_gene: .; v_gene: TRBV7-9; abundance: .; CDR3aa: CASSLVAEETQYF; CDR3nt: TGTGCCAGCAGCTTAGTAGCGGAAGAGACCCAGTACTTC
j_gene: TRBJ2-1; d_gene: .; v_gene: TRBV27; abundance: .; CDR3aa: CASSLLQTSEQFF; CDR3nt: TGTGCCAGCAGTTTACTCCAGACTTCTGAGCAGTTCTTC
j_gene: TRBJ2-5; d_gene: TRBD2; v_gene: TRBV7-2; abundance: few; CDR3aa: CASSLELAEETQYF; CDR3nt: TGTGCCAGCAGCTTAGAACTAGCGGAAGAGACCCAGTACTTC
j_gene: TRBJ2-1; d_gene: .; v_gene: TRBV4-1; abundance: .; CDR3aa: CASSQGGDYNEQFF; CDR3nt: TGCGCCAGCAGCCAAGGGGGGGACTACAATGAGCAGTTCTTC
j_gene: TRBJ1-6; d_gene: TRBD1; v_gene: TRBV2; abundance: .; CDR3aa: CAITGVSAYNSPLHF; CDR3nt: TGTGCCATCACAGGGGTTTCGGCCTATAATTCACCCCTCCACTTT
j_gene: TRBJ2-1; d_gene: TRBD2; v_gene: TRBV7-3; abundance: .; CDR3aa: CASSSTTSSDEQFF; CDR3nt: TGTGCCAGCAGCTCCACGACTAGCAGCGATGAGCAGTTCTTC
j_gene: TRBJ1-5; d_gene: .; v_gene: TRBV9; abundance: .; CDR3aa: CASSVDLRQPQHF; CDR3nt: TGTGCCAGCAGCGTAGATTTGAGACAGCCCCAGCATTTT
j_gene: TRBJ1-3; d_gene: .; v_gene: TRBV7-2; abundance: .; CDR3aa: CASSLSLTGNTIYF; CDR3nt: TGTGCCAGCAGTCTCAGTTTAACCGGAAACACCATATATTTT
j_gene: TRBJ2-3; d_gene: TRBD2; v_gene: TRBV6-4; abundance: once; CDR3aa: CASRDEGSGGMDTQYF; CDR3nt: TGTGCCAGCAGGGACGAGGGAAGCGGGGGGATGGATACGCAGTATTTT
j_gene: TRBJ1-1; d_gene: .; v_gene: TRBV7-2; abundance: .; CDR3aa: CASSAYRAEAFF; CDR3nt: TGTGCCAGCAGCGCCTACAGGGCTGAAGCTTTCTTT
j_gene: TRBJ1-5; d_gene: TRBD1; v_gene: TRBV27; abundance: once; CDR3aa: CASSKTILRIGTGDSNQPQHF; CDR3nt: TGTGCCAGCAGTAAGACGATCCTCCGTATAGGGACAGGGGATAGCAATCAGCCCCAGCATTTT
j_gene: TRBJ1-2; d_gene: .; v_gene: TRBV5-1; abundance: once; CDR3aa: CASSPSHGYGYTF; CDR3nt: TGCGCCAGCAGCCCTAGTCACGGCTATGGCTACACCTTC
j_gene: TRBJ2-5; d_gene: TRBD1; v_gene: TRBV5-1; abundance: .; CDR3aa: CASSFGHRDREETQYF; CDR3nt: TGCGCCAGCAGCTTCGGCCATAGGGACAGAGAAGAGACCCAGTACTTC
j_gene: TRBJ2-5; d_gene: .; v_gene: TRBV5-1; abundance: .; CDR3aa: CASSLDRAETQYF; CDR3nt: TGCGCCAGCAGCTTGGACAGGGCAGAGACCCAGTACTTC
j_gene: TRBJ2-3; d_gene: .; v_gene: TRBV7-2; abundance: .; CDR3aa: CASSLALVTDTQYF; CDR3nt: TGTGCCAGCAGCTTAGCCCTAGTCACAGATACGCAGTATTTT
j_gene: TRBJ2-5; d_gene: TRBD1; v_gene: TRBV13; abundance: .; CDR3aa: CASSPGDRGETQYF; CDR3nt: TGTGCCAGCAGCCCCGGGGACAGGGGAGAGACCCAGTACTTC
j_gene: TRBJ2-7; d_gene: TRBD1; v_gene: TRBV5-1; abundance: .; CDR3aa: CASSTGQLYEQYF; CDR3nt: TGCGCCAGCAGCACGGGACAGCTGTACGAGCAGTACTTC
j_gene: TRBJ2-2; d_gene: .; v_gene: TRBV4-1; abundance: .; CDR3aa: CASSWSSTENTGELFF; CDR3nt: TGCGCCAGCAGCTGGTCGTCGACAGAGAACACCGGGGAGCTGTTTTTT
j_gene: TRBJ2-5; d_gene: TRBD2; v_gene: TRBV7-2; abundance: .; CDR3aa: CASSLGTSGYQETQYF; CDR3nt: TGTGCCAGCAGCTTAGGGACTAGCGGGTACCAAGAGACCCAGTACTTC
j_gene: TRBJ1-1; d_gene: .; v_gene: TRBV14; abundance: .; CDR3aa: CASSLRDGFTEAFF; CDR3nt: TGTGCCAGCAGTCTACGCGACGGGTTCACTGAAGCTTTCTTT
j_gene: TRBJ1-1; d_gene: .; v_gene: TRBV10-3; abundance: .; CDR3aa: CAISAAATNTEAFF; CDR3nt: TGTGCCATCAGTGCGGCGGCGACCAACACTGAAGCTTTCTTT
j_gene: TRBJ1-1; d_gene: .; v_gene: TRBV7-9; abundance: few; CDR3aa: CASSTRQAYNWKLSF; CDR3nt: .
j_gene: TRBJ2-7; d_gene: .; v_gene: TRBV14; abundance: once; CDR3aa: CASSWGHPSLGEQYF; CDR3nt: TGTGCCAGCAGCTGGGGACACCCAAGCCTCGGCGAGCAGTACTTC
j_gene: TRBJ2-1; d_gene: TRBD2; v_gene: TRBV5-1; abundance: .; CDR3aa: CASSLSSGGSYNEQFF; CDR3nt: TGCGCCAGCAGCTTGAGTAGCGGGGGGTCCTACAATGAGCAGTTCTTC
j_gene: TRBJ1-4; d_gene: .; v_gene: TRBV14; abundance: .; CDR3aa: CASSQAQIATNEKLFF; CDR3nt: TGTGCCAGCAGCCAAGCACAGATTGCAACTAATGAAAAACTGTTTTTT
j_gene: TRBJ2-5; d_gene: TRBD1; v_gene: TRBV19; abundance: .; CDR3aa: CASSSRTGETQYF; CDR3nt: TGTGCCAGTAGTTCCAGGACAGGGGAGACCCAGTACTTC
j_gene: TRBJ1-2; d_gene: TRBD1; v_gene: TRBV6-6; abundance: .; CDR3aa: CASSYQGDYGYTF; CDR3nt: TGTGCCAGCAGTTATCAGGGGGACTATGGCTACACCTTC
j_gene: TRBJ1-2; d_gene: TRBD1; v_gene: TRBV7-2; abundance: few; CDR3aa: CASSPHRQGAKYGYTF; CDR3nt: TGTGCCAGCAGCCCCCACCGCCAGGGGGCTAAGTATGGCTACACCTTC
j_gene: TRBJ1-6; d_gene: TRBD1; v_gene: TRBV7-8; abundance: few; CDR3aa: CASSSGQGAGLGNSPLHF; CDR3nt: TGTGCCAGCAGCTCGGGACAGGGGGCCGGTCTCGGGAATTCACCCCTCCACTTT
j_gene: TRBJ1-5; d_gene: TRBD1; v_gene: TRBV2; abundance: .; CDR3aa: CASSEARMDRGLSNQPQHF; CDR3nt: TGTGCCAGCAGTGAAGCGAGGATGGACAGGGGACTATCCAATCAGCCCCAGCATTTT
j_gene: TRBJ1-6; d_gene: .; v_gene: TRBV19; abundance: few; CDR3aa: CASTESSYNSPLHF; CDR3nt: TGTGCCAGTACGGAGAGCTCCTATAATTCACCCCTCCACTTT
j_gene: TRBJ2-1; d_gene: TRBD1; v_gene: TRBV4-2; abundance: .; CDR3aa: CASSQRLTGGGNEQFF; CDR3nt: TGTGCCAGCAGCCAACGATTGACAGGGGGGGGGAATGAGCAGTTCTTC